This TCR beta chain comes out of a study of blood T cell repertoires in COVID-19. Study summary: The origin of the acute and convalescent COVID-19 samples was the United States, Italy and Spain. PBMCs, B-cell-depleted T cells, or T cells were the source of the cDNA or gDNA that made up the material.

In the authors' methods: By means of reference gene primer amplification, nucleated cell counts were estimated. Profiling relied on immunoSEQ multiplex PCR, and the TCRdb table lists in-frame clones only, not all of them. V and J calls plus clone size are reproduced from that table; the DNA served to infer D and trimming. The sample records 400,000 to 450,000 clones, 70% to 90% being singletons. Seattle patient enrollment occurred during active infection, with longitudinal follow-up thereafter. This clone showed up just a few times. Additional DNA sequences in this sample encode the identical CDR3. The sequence was collected from a woman aged 50 to 60 with COVID-19, enrolled during active disease. Material: peripheral blood.

CDR3 sequence (DNA): TGCAGCGTTCGGTTGAACACTGAAGCTTTCTTT. Protein: CSVRLNTEAFF. The chain couples TRBV29-1 to TRBJ1-1; no reliable D call. CDR1 and CDR2 (germline): SQVTM, ANQGSEA. Trimming removed 5 bases from V and 0 bases from J, with 4 bases in between. The CDR3 totals 11 residues.